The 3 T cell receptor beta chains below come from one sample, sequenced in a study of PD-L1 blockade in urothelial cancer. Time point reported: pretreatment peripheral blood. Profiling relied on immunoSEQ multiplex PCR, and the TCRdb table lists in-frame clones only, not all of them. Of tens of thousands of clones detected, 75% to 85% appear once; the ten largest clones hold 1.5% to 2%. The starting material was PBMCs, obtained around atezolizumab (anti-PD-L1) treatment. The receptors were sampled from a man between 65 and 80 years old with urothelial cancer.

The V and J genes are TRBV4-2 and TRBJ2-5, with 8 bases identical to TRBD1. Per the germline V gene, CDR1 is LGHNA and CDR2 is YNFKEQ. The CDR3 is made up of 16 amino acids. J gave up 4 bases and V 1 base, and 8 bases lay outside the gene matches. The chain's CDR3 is CASSQGEGRGRETQYF. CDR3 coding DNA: TGTGCCAGCAGCCAAGGCGAAGGCAGGGGGCGAGAGACCCAGTACTTC.

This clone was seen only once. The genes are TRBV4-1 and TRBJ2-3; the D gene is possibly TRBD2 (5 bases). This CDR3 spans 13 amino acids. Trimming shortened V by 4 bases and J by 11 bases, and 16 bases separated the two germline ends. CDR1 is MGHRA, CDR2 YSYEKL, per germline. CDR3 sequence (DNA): TGCGCCAGCAGCCTTCCGAAGGAGGCCGTGCAGTATTTT. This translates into CASSLPKEAVQYF.

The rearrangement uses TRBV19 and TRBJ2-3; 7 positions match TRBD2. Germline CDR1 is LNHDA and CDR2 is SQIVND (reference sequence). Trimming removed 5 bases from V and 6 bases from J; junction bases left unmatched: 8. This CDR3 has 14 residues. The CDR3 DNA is TGTGCCAGTAGTCCTACGACTAGCTGGGATACGCAGTATTTT. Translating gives CASSPTTSWDTQYF. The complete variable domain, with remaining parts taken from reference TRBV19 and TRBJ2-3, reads DGGITQSPKYLFRKEGQNVTLSCEQNLNHDAMYWYRQDPGQGLRLIYYSQIVNDFQKGDIAEGYSVSREKKESFPLTVTSAQKNPTAFYLCASSPTTSWDTQYFGPGTRLTVL.